Following are 32 T cell receptor beta chains from one sample sequenced in a study of identical twins. One entry per CDR3 protein results from TCRdb running MiXCR on the 5' RACE reads. The profile covers 1.5 million to 2 million distinct CDR3 sequences, with roughly 35% appearing a single time and over 0.25% taken by the ten largest. Material: cord blood. The receptor set was obtained from a newborn girl in good health.

There are many counts of this clonotype. The rearrangement uses TRBV20-1 and TRBJ2-3, with 7 bases that match TRBD1. Unmatched junction bases numbered 3, after V lost 2 bases and J lost 1 base. The CDR3 is 14 amino acids. The germline gives CDR1 DFQATT, CDR2 SNEGSKA (reference sequence). The CDR3 loop is CSARRQGGTDTQYF. The CDR3 DNA sequence: TGCAGTGCTAGACGGCAGGGGGGCACAGATACGCAGTATTTT.

The sample holds a few counts of this clonotype. This chain's CDR3 is CASSFMREGGEQFF. Here the CDR3 DNA reads TGTGCCAGCAGTTTCATGCGGGAGGGCGGGGAGCAGTTCTTC. The rearrangement uses TRBV27 and TRBJ2-1; the match to TRBD2 covers 9 bases. Germline V gene data show CDR1 as MNHEY and CDR2 as SMNVEV (reference sequence). J was trimmed by 10 bases and V by 3 bases; bases with no gene match: 7. This CDR3 has 14 residues.

V usage is TRBV20-1 and J usage is TRBJ2-3; 8 bases match TRBD2. Losses at the gene ends were 3 bases for V and 5 bases for J; bases not matched to a gene: 13. From germline, CDR1 is DFQATT and CDR2 SNEGSKA (reference sequence). This CDR3 spans 16 amino acids. CDR3 bases: TGCAGTGCTAGGCCCCCATTGGGACTAGTTGGAGATACGCAGTATTTT. Encoded protein: CSARPPLGLVGDTQYF.

The chain couples TRBV7-9 to TRBJ2-2; 8 bases agree with TRBD2. Germline CDR1 reads SEHNR; CDR2 reads FQNEAQ (reference sequence). J lost 0 bases, V lost 4 bases, and 4 bases had no gene match. The CDR3 sequence is 16 residues long. The CDR3 loop is CASSSLAGPNTGELFF. The CDR3 nucleotides are TGTGCCAGCAGCTCCCTAGCGGGCCCGAACACCGGGGAGCTGTTTTTT.

Regarding this clonotype: A read error may produce the germline difference seen at one junction end. The DNA for the CDR3 is TGTGCCAGCAGCTTTGCCGGGGGAACCTACGATGAGCAGTTCTTC. Residues: CASSFAGGTYDEQFF. The rearrangement joins TRBV5-5 to TRBJ2-1; maybe TRBD2 (6 bases). The length of the CDR3 is 15 residues. CDR1 SGHKS and CDR2 YYEKEE come from the germline V gene (reference sequence).

This clonotype was counted only a few times. The chain carries TRBV11-2 and TRBJ2-7; 7 bases line up with TRBD1. Per the germline V gene, CDR1 is SGHAT and CDR2 is FQNNGV. Unmatched junction bases numbered 8, after V lost 5 bases and J lost 7 bases. The CDR3 spans 13 residues. This chain's CDR3 is CASSPQGGGEQYF. DNA for the CDR3: TGTGCCAGCAGCCCCCAAGGGGGCGGAGAGCAGTACTTC.

The V call is TRBV10-3, the J call TRBJ2-7; the D gene could be TRBD1 or TRBD2 (5 bases each). Per germline, CDR1 ENHRY and CDR2 SYGVKD. The CDR3 has 14 amino acids. V shed 7 bases and J shed 2 bases, with 15 bases lying between them. The CDR3 is CAITRGREAYEQYF. The CDR3 DNA reads TGTGCCATCACGAGGGGCAGGGAAGCCTACGAGCAGTACTTC.

This clonotype was seen a few times. The chain uses TRBV9 and TRBJ1-5; D may be TRBD1 (5 bases). The CDR3 contains 14 residues. CDR1 is SGDLS and CDR2 is YYNGEE in the germline V gene. Trimming pared 3 bases from V and 8 bases from J, leaving 15 bases between. The CDR3 spells CASSEGMAGEPQHF. CDR3 sequence (DNA): TGTGCCAGCAGCGAAGGCATGGCGGGGGAGCCCCAGCATTTT.

This clonotype has just a few counts. The gene calls are TRBV28 and TRBJ1-5; D perhaps matches TRBD1 (5 bases). The V gene lost 6 bases and the J gene lost 2 bases, with 11 bases spanning the gap. This CDR3 spans 14 amino acids. In germline, CDR1 is MDHEN, CDR2 SYDVKM. The CDR3 loop is CASRNGGGNQPQHF. The CDR3 region has the DNA TGTGCCAGCAGGAATGGGGGAGGCAATCAGCCCCAGCATTTT.

This chain joins TRBV19 and TRBJ1-6, with 10 nucleotides matching TRBD1. In germline, CDR1 is LNHDA, CDR2 SQIVND (reference sequence). V shed 5 bases, J shed 7 bases, and the junction held 11 bases outside the gene matches. The CDR3 loop spans 17 amino acids. The CDR3, as DNA: TGTGCCAGTAGTCCCTATGACAGGGGGCGAGGAAATTCACCCCTCCACTTT. Amino acids: CASSPYDRGRGNSPLHF.

This sequence joins TRBV6-1 and TRBJ2-5, with 11 bases that match TRBD2. Germline values: CDR1 MNHNS, CDR2 SASEGT. The CDR3 loop spans 19 amino acids. Unmatched junction bases numbered 26, after V lost 6 bases and J lost 11 bases. The CDR3 DNA reads TGTGCCAGCAGCCCCTTCTACCTATACGGGACTAGCGGCTACAATGAGCAGTACTTC. Translated, it gives CASSPFYLYGTSGYNEQYF.

This sequence joins TRBV7-2 and TRBJ2-1, with 13 bases fitting TRBD2. V was clipped by 5 bases and J by 1 base; unmatched bases: 11. CDR1 is SGHTA and CDR2 is FQGNSA in the germline V gene. The CDR3 runs to 19 residues. CDR3: CASSPQLAGGPESYNEQFF. The CDR3 DNA reads as TGTGCCAGCAGCCCCCAACTAGCGGGAGGGCCTGAGTCCTACAATGAGCAGTTCTTC.

The chain employs TRBV28 and TRBJ1-4; D might be TRBD1 (6 bases). The germline gives CDR1 MDHEN, CDR2 SYDVKM. With 6 bases removed from V and 4 bases from J, the gap between germline ends came to 12 bases. This CDR3 contains 14 residues. In DNA form, the CDR3 reads TGTGCCAGCAGGCCTGGACAGCTTAATGAAAAACTGTTTTTT. Amino acid sequence: CASRPGQLNEKLFF.

This clonotype has at least ten counts. The J gene is TRBJ1-5, the V gene TRBV10-3, with D tentatively TRBD1 (6 bases). The germline V gene has CDR1 ENHRY and CDR2 SYGVKD. V was pared by 6 bases and J by 3 bases, with 12 bases between. The CDR3 consists of 14 residues. The CDR3: CAISAGTNNQPQHF. Here the CDR3 DNA reads TGTGCCATCAGCGCCGGGACAAACAATCAGCCCCAGCATTTT.

This clonotype appeared a single time. V and J are TRBV20-1 and TRBJ1-5, with a weak D call TRBD1 (5 bases). Germline CDR1 DFQATT, CDR2 SNEGSKA (reference sequence). Trimming cost V 0 bases and J 0 bases, with 9 bases left between them. This CDR3 comprises 15 residues. CDR3 region: CSARDGADSNQPQHF. CDR3 bases: TGCAGTGCTAGAGATGGGGCGGATAGCAATCAGCCCCAGCATTTT.

The rearrangement joins TRBV29-1 to TRBJ2-3; no reliable D call. In germline, CDR1 is SQVTM, CDR2 ANQGSEA. The CDR3 has 15 amino acids. The germline V and J ends were trimmed by 0 bases and 0 bases, with 10 bases remaining between them. CDR3 DNA: TGCAGCGTTGAAGATTGGACGGTCAGCACAGATACGCAGTATTTT. It translates to CSVEDWTVSTDTQYF.

V is TRBV3-1 and J is TRBJ2-5; 10 nucleotides align to TRBD2. The CDR3 sequence is 15 residues long. V trimming: 4 bases; J trimming: 5 bases; junction bases outside the gene matches: 7. Germline CDR1 is LGHDT and CDR2 is YNNKEL (reference sequence). The CDR3 loop reads CASSRRGSGRETQYF. The CDR3 DNA reads TGTGCCAGCAGCCGCCGGGGTAGCGGGAGGGAGACCCAGTACTTC.

This chain links TRBV12-3 or TRBV12-4 with TRBJ2-5; TRBD2 aligns across 13 bases. Trimming removed 9 bases from V and 5 bases from J; junction bases left unmatched: 3. The CDR3 loop spans 13 amino acids. The CDR3 nucleotides read TGTGCCAGTAGGACTAGCGGGAGTGAGACCCAGTACTTC. Translation: CASRTSGSETQYF.

The chain couples TRBV5-1 to TRBJ1-1, with unresolved D. V lost 9 bases, J lost 2 bases, and 14 bases lay in between. Per the germline V gene, CDR1 is SGHRS and CDR2 is YFSETQ. This CDR3 contains 13 residues. CDR3 nucleotides: TGCGCCACCTCCGACACCACCAACACTGAAGCTTTCTTT. Residues: CATSDTTNTEAFF. Looking up the rest from reference TRBV5-1 and TRBJ1-1 gives the full variable domain: KAGVTQTPRYLIKTRGQQVTLSCSPISGHRSVSWYQQTPGQGLQFLFEYFSETQRNKGNFPGRFSGRQFSNSRSEMNVSTLELGDSALYLCATSDTTNTEAFFGQGTRLTVV.

The CDR3 sequence is CASSFPLRDRGTYEQYF. The CDR3 DNA sequence: TGTGCCAGCAGTTTCCCGCTCCGGGACAGGGGAACCTACGAGCAGTACTTC. The chain combines TRBV28 with TRBJ2-7, with 10 bases lining up with TRBD1. The germline V gene has CDR1 MDHEN and CDR2 SYDVKM. Trimming cost V 3 bases and J 2 bases; bases outside gene matches: 10. The CDR3 has 17 amino acids.

This sequence joins TRBV10-2 and TRBJ2-3, with D unresolved. From germline, CDR1 is WSHSY and CDR2 SAAADI. The CDR3 is made up of 14 amino acids. V was clipped by 2 bases and J by 2 bases, with 8 bases between them. As DNA, the CDR3 is TGCGCCAGCAGTGAGGCCAGCTTCACAGATACGCAGTATTTT. Its protein product is CASSEASFTDTQYF.

In the case of this clonotype: A much bigger clone sits one base away, suggesting this may be a read error. V usage is TRBV28 and J usage is TRBJ2-1, with 7 bases that match TRBD1. Germline loops: CDR1 MDHEN, CDR2 SYDVKM. V dropped 9 bases and J dropped 13; count of bases not matched to a gene: 18. The length of the CDR3 is 14 residues. In DNA form, the CDR3 reads TGTGCCAGTGTGGGGACAGAGAGCCAAGAGACCCAGTTCTTC. As protein: CASVGTESQETQFF.

In DNA form, the CDR3 reads TGCAGTGCTAGACGACAGCTTAATCAGCCCCAGCATTTT. Its translation: CSARRQLNQPQHF. The chain uses TRBV20-1 and TRBJ1-5; TRBD1 is a possible D gene (5 bases). The germline CDR1 and CDR2 sequences are DFQATT and SNEGSKA (reference sequence). The CDR3 has 13 amino acids. Trimming cost V 2 bases and J 4 bases, with 9 bases left between them.

The J gene is TRBJ2-7, the V gene TRBV20-1; D remains unclear. Germline V gives CDR1 DFQATT, CDR2 SNEGSKA (reference sequence). With 6 bases removed from V and 4 bases from J, the gap between germline ends came to 16 bases. CDR3 length: 13 residues. CDR3 loop: CSAPAGRRYEQYF. For the CDR3, the DNA is TGCAGTGCCCCCGCTGGGCGGAGATACGAGCAGTACTTC.

The rearrangement links TRBV29-1 to TRBJ2-4; possibly TRBD1 or TRBD2 for D (6 bases each). The CDR3 runs to 16 residues. Trimming shortened V by 7 bases and J by 1 base, and 20 bases separated the two germline ends. Germline CDR1 is SQVTM and CDR2 is ANQGSEA. This CDR3 is CSARVEGRGAKNIQYF. The CDR3 coding sequence is TGCAGCGCCCGAGTGGAGGGCAGGGGCGCCAAAAACATTCAGTACTTC.

This clonotype was observed a few times. The chain links TRBV10-3 to TRBJ1-2, with TRBD1 identical over 10 bases. Unmatched junction bases numbered 2, after V lost 3 bases and J lost 4 bases. In germline, CDR1 is ENHRY, CDR2 SYGVKD. This CDR3 has 14 amino acids. Here the CDR3 DNA reads TGTGCCATCAGTGACCGGACAGGGGGCTATGGCTACACCTTC. It encodes CAISDRTGGYGYTF.

This clonotype has only a few counts. The CDR3 spells CASTESTYEQYF. DNA of the CDR3: TGTGCCAGCACAGAGAGCACCTACGAGCAGTACTTC. The chain combines TRBV28 with TRBJ2-7; no clear D. Germline V lookup: CDR1 MDHEN, CDR2 SYDVKM. The V end lost 7 bases, the J end lost 2 bases, and 9 bases lay between the germline ends. This CDR3 spans 12 amino acids.

This chain uses TRBV28 with TRBJ2-7, with 12 bases matching TRBD2. Germline-derived CDR1 and CDR2 are MDHEN and SYDVKM. The CDR3 contains 14 residues. V lost 6 bases, J lost 7 bases, and 7 bases stayed unmatched. The CDR3 here is CASSPTSGRGEQYF. The CDR3 coding sequence is TGTGCCAGCAGCCCGACTAGCGGGAGAGGTGAGCAGTACTTC.

This clonotype was counted a few times. The chain has TRBV20-1 and TRBJ2-3; 14 nucleotides match TRBD2. V was clipped by 6 bases and J by 8 bases; unmatched bases: 13. The germline CDR1 and CDR2 sequences are DFQATT and SNEGSKA (reference sequence). The CDR3 covers 16 residues. The CDR3 coding sequence is TGCAGTGCCCCACCGACTAGCGGGAGGGCCGGCGGTACGCAGTATTTT. Translated: CSAPPTSGRAGGTQYF.

This clonotype was observed at least ten times. J is TRBJ1-2 and V is TRBV5-1; D is ambiguous. V was clipped by 2 bases and J by 8 bases, with 10 bases between them. This CDR3 region has 12 residues. Germline V gene data show CDR1 as SGHRS and CDR2 as YFSETQ. CDR3 bases: TGCGCCAGCAGCTTCCGGGGAGGCGGCTACACCTTC. Amino acid sequence: CASSFRGGGYTF.

This clonotype showed up many times. The chain carries TRBV24-1 and TRBJ2-3; no definite D call. Trimming removed 3 bases at V and 0 bases at J, with 15 bases between. CDR3 size: 17 residues. Germline loops: CDR1 KGHDR, CDR2 SFDVKD. The CDR3 here is CATSDPLGGSSTDTQYF. The CDR3 DNA reads as TGTGCCACCAGTGATCCCCTGGGCGGTAGTAGCACAGATACGCAGTATTTT.

This sequence joins TRBV5-1 and TRBJ1-1; D unresolved. The ends were cut back, 0 bases at V and 1 base at J, with 7 bases in the middle. The CDR3 has 14 residues. Germline CDR1 reads SGHRS; CDR2 reads YFSETQ. As DNA, the CDR3 is TGCGCCAGCAGCTTGGGACACAAGAACACTGAAGCTTTCTTT. It translates to CASSLGHKNTEAFF.